Below, 11 T cell receptor beta chains from the same sample are listed, as sequenced in a study of T cells after yellow fever vaccination. TCRdb ran MiXCR on the 5' RACE reads and lists one entry per CDR3 protein. The data hold about 170,000 distinct CDR3 sequences, with approximately 11% observed a single time. The sequenced sample was CD8+ T cells sorted from PBMCs, obtained 15 days after the yellow fever booster vaccination. The receptors stem from a young man who received the YFV17D yellow fever vaccine.

This chain joins TRBV18 and TRBJ2-3; TRBD1 matches 8 bases. V dropped 5 bases and J dropped 3; count of bases not matched to a gene: 7. Germline loops: CDR1 KGHSH, CDR2 LQKENI. The CDR3 runs to 15 residues. Here the CDR3 reads CASSTQGASTDTQYF. DNA of the CDR3: TGTGCCAGCTCAACCCAGGGGGCGAGTACAGATACGCAGTATTTT.

The chain recombines TRBV12-3 or TRBV12-4 with TRBJ2-7; tentative D call: TRBD2 (5 bases). With 7 bases removed from V and 0 bases from J, the gap between germline ends came to 13 bases. The CDR3 is made up of 14 amino acids. Here the CDR3 reads CASTPGFTSYEQYF. The CDR3 nucleotides are TGTGCCAGCACCCCGGGGTTTACCTCCTACGAGCAGTACTTC.

The chain links TRBV5-1 to TRBJ2-1; 7 nucleotides align to TRBD1. Germline CDR1 reads SGHRS; CDR2 reads YFSETQ. V lost 4 bases to trimming and J lost 9 bases; unmatched junction nucleotides: 10. The CDR3 totals 14 residues. The CDR3 is CASSVGQLKGEQFF. The CDR3 nucleotides read TGCGCCAGCAGCGTGGGACAGCTCAAAGGTGAGCAGTTCTTC.

V usage is TRBV6-2 or TRBV6-3 and J usage is TRBJ2-1; 10 nucleotides agree with TRBD2. Germline loops: CDR1 MNHEY, CDR2 SVGEGT. The ends lost 0 bases at V and 6 bases at J; junction bases unmatched: 2. CDR3 size: 15 residues. For the CDR3, the DNA is TGTGCCAGCAGTTACTCTTCTAGCGGGGGCAATGAGCAGTTCTTC. Protein product: CASSYSSSGGNEQFF.

This clonotype was found a few times. In nucleotides, the CDR3 is TGTGCTAGTGGTTTGGTACCCAGCGGGGGGGCAGAGACCCAGTACTTC. Protein sequence: CASGLVPSGGAETQYF. This chain links TRBV12-5 with TRBJ2-5, with 10 bases lining up with TRBD2. Germline values: CDR1 LGHNT, CDR2 FRNRAP. The CDR3 length is 16 residues. V shed 0 bases, J shed 4 bases, and the junction held 5 bases outside the gene matches.

The chain couples TRBV7-9 to TRBJ2-3; maybe TRBD2 (5 bases). V was shortened by 4 bases and J by 3 bases, with 17 bases between the two germline ends. This CDR3 is built from 16 residues. Germline V gene sequence: CDR1 SEHNR, CDR2 FQNEAQ (reference sequence). The CDR3 is CASSYRTVGRTDTQYF. The CDR3 DNA reads TGTGCCAGCAGCTACCGGACTGTAGGAAGAACAGATACGCAGTATTTT.

This clonotype was observed at least ten times. CDR3 DNA sequence: TGCGCCAGCAGCCAAGATTTCTCAGGGGGGAGTGAAAAACTGTTTTTT. Its protein product is CASSQDFSGGSEKLFF. The chain is built from TRBV4-3 and TRBJ1-4; 7 positions match TRBD1. Unmatched junction bases numbered 8, after V lost 0 bases and J lost 7 bases. Per the germline V gene, CDR1 is LGHNA and CDR2 is YSLEER. The CDR3 runs to 16 residues.

The chain carries TRBV6-6 and TRBJ1-1; no firm D call. The CDR3 consists of 13 residues. In germline, CDR1 is MNHNY, CDR2 SVGAGI (reference sequence). With 6 bases removed from V and 2 bases from J, the gap between germline ends came to 10 bases. CDR3 residues: CASSRGTNTEAFF. CDR3 DNA: TGTGCCAGCAGCCGCGGTACAAACACTGAAGCTTTCTTT.

The gene calls are TRBV7-9 and TRBJ2-7; 12 bases align to TRBD2. CDR3 length equals 17 residues. The germline V gene has CDR1 SEHNR and CDR2 FQNEAQ (reference sequence). V trimming: 5 bases; J trimming: 1 base; junction bases outside the gene matches: 9. The CDR3 sequence: CASSAGLAGTPSYEQYF. The CDR3 DNA is TGTGCCAGCAGCGCCGGACTAGCGGGGACTCCATCCTACGAGCAGTACTTC.

The V and J genes are TRBV2 and TRBJ2-1, with D unresolved. Germline CDR1 SNHLY, CDR2 FYNNEI. The CDR3 runs to 14 residues. V lost 5 bases and J 7 bases, leaving 15 bases between the germline ends. CDR3 coding DNA: TGTGCCAGCAGTAAATTATCTGTTTTTAATGAGCAGTTCTTC. Amino acids: CASSKLSVFNEQFF.

The chain employs TRBV9 and TRBJ1-1; D possibly corresponds to TRBD1 (6 bases). The CDR3 contains 15 residues. Trimming took 0 bases from V and 5 from J, leaving 14 bases between them. The germline V gene has CDR1 SGDLS and CDR2 YYNGEE. For the CDR3, the DNA is TGTGCCAGCAGCGTAGTTGGGGGGGCGCGAACTGAAGCTTTCTTT. It yields the protein CASSVVGGARTEAFF.